Listed below are T cell receptor beta chains from one sample, sequenced in a study of blood T cell repertoires in COVID-19. Measured with immunoSEQ multiplex PCR; TCRdb has only the in-frame clones, and not every one. The data hold 250,000 to 300,000 clones, with approximately 80% observed a single time. Specimen: PBMCs or T cells enriched from blood (not recorded which). These receptors all come from a man aged 35-49 years who had been exposed to COVID-19. Each CDR3 is given with its conserved first and last residue. D genes are given only for firm matches. Part of the rows lack a size; the others show once, few, many or a class for expanded clones.

v_call,d_call,clone_size,j_call,cdr3_nt,cdr3_aa
TRBV18,NA,NA,TRBJ2-5,TGTGCCAGCTCACCGGGCGGAGGCCAAGAGACCCAGTACTTC,CASSPGGGQETQYF
TRBV5-5,TRBD2,NA,TRBJ2-1,TGTGCCAGCAGCTTGGTCTCGGCTAGCGGGAGTAATTGGGATGAGCAGTTCTTC,CASSLVSASGSNWDEQFF
TRBV30,NA,few,TRBJ2-3,TGTGCCTGGAGTGAGCTGAGGGCCATCCCCACAGATACGCAGTATTTT,CAWSELRAIPTDTQYF
TRBV19,TRBD1,once,TRBJ1-1,TGTGCCAGTAGAGTCACAGGGACAGGGGATAGAGCTTTCTTT,CASRVTGTGDRAFF
TRBV5-4,TRBD1,NA,TRBJ1-2,TGTGCCAGCGCGATGGACAGGACCTATGGCTACACCTTC,CASAMDRTYGYTF
TRBV6-4,NA,NA,TRBJ1-1,TGTGCCAGCAGTGCAACTGCGGAATCAGAAGCTTTCTTT,CASSATAESEAFF
TRBV6-5,NA,NA,TRBJ2-1,TGTGCCAGCAGCCCCGGGACTGGACCCTACAATGAGCAGTTCTTC,CASSPGTGPYNEQFF
TRBV12-5,TRBD2,NA,TRBJ2-1,TGTGCTAGTGGTCTATCGGGACTAGCGGGAGGTAATGAGCAGTTCTTC,CASGLSGLAGGNEQFF
TRBV9,TRBD1,once,TRBJ1-1,TGTGCCAGCAGCGTAGCTGGGGACAGTGAAGCTTTCTTT,CASSVAGDSEAFF
TRBV15,TRBD2,many,TRBJ2-3,TGTGCCACCACCGAGACTAGCGGGATCACAGATACGCAGTATTTT,CATTETSGITDTQYF
TRBV5-4,TRBD2,once,TRBJ2-5,TGTGCCACCTCACTAGCGGGCCAAGAGACCCAGTACTTC,CATSLAGQETQYF
TRBV18,NA,NA,TRBJ1-1,TGTGCCAGCTCACCACCGCCGGGAAACACTGAAGCTTTCTTT,CASSPPPGNTEAFF
TRBV18,NA,NA,TRBJ1-3,TGTGCCAGCTCAGAAGCCTCACCCGGCTCTGGAAACACCATATATTTT,CASSEASPGSGNTIYF
TRBV11-3,TRBD2,NA,TRBJ2-7,TGTGCCAGCAGCTTAGCGGGAGGGACCCACGAGCAGTACTTC,CASSLAGGTHEQYF